This entry is about one T cell receptor beta chain. Only in-frame clones appear in the TCRdb table, and some are missing; sequencing was by immunoSEQ multiplex PCR. Of fewer than 95,000 clones detected, approximately 89% appear once; the ten largest clones hold around a fifth. The CDR3 runs 14 residues. After removal of 6 bases from V and 5 bases from J, the junction contained 5 bases not matched to a gene. CDR1 and CDR2 from the germline V gene are LNHDA and SQIVND (reference sequence). The record originates from a study of control samples from healthy donors and cancer patients. The V and J genes are TRBV19 and TRBJ2-1; 9 bases fit TRBD1. Source material: blood. The TCR was taken from a man aged 25-45 years in good health. The CDR3 is CASSPGQGHNEQFF. The CDR3 DNA reads TGTGCCAGTAGCCCGGGACAGGGCCACAATGAGCAGTTCTTC.